These 29 T cell receptor beta chains came from one sample sequenced in a study of blood T cells in healthy people across ages. Primers used in a second PCR of roughly 7 to 12 cycles were a sample-barcoded 5' primer and a J-beta primer mix. TCRdb re-called the 5' RACE reads through MiXCR, storing one row per CDR3 protein. The sample has about 730,000 distinct CDR3 sequences, 40% to 45% seen once. The sequencing input was blood. The receptors come from a woman aged 55 to 70 in good health.

V and J are TRBV10-3 and TRBJ1-5; a weak D match, TRBD1 (6 bases). Germline lookup yields CDR1 ENHRY and CDR2 SYGVKD. The V end was cut by 0 bases, the J end by 0 bases, with 6 bases between. The CDR3 length is 15 residues. The CDR3 nucleotides are TGTGCCATCAGTGAGTCGGGGGCTAGCAATCAGCCCCAGCATTTT. It is translated as CAISESGASNQPQHF.

The chain uses TRBV4-1 and TRBJ2-3, with D hard to call. This CDR3 is 12 amino acids long. Germline V gene sequence: CDR1 MGHRA, CDR2 YSYEKL. Trimming pared 4 bases from V and 9 bases from J, leaving 11 bases between. The CDR3 DNA reads as TGCGCCAGCAGCCTCGACGGGTTCACGCAGTATTTT. It yields the protein CASSLDGFTQYF.

This CDR3 reads CASSYSKLDRQNTEAFF. The CDR3 nucleotides read TGTGCCAGCAGTTACTCGAAACTGGACAGGCAGAACACTGAAGCTTTCTTT. This chain joins TRBV6-2 or TRBV6-3 and TRBJ1-1; 7 bases agree with TRBD1. The trim removed 0 bases at V and 1 base at J, leaving 8 bases unmatched. Germline V gene sequence: CDR1 MNHEY, CDR2 SVGEGT. This CDR3 spans 17 amino acids.

V usage is TRBV30 and J usage is TRBJ2-7; D unclear. The germline V and J ends were trimmed by 3 bases and 7 bases, with 10 bases remaining between them. The CDR3 length is 11 residues. CDR1 GTSNPN and CDR2 SVGIG come from the germline V gene (reference sequence). CDR3 DNA sequence: TGTGCCTGGAGCGGCCCCCGGGAGCAGTACTTC. As protein: CAWSGPREQYF.

This chain links TRBV7-8 with TRBJ1-5; D may be TRBD1 (6 bases). Between the trimmed V and J ends, which lost 5 bases and 1 base, there was a span of 12 bases. Germline CDR1 SGHVS, CDR2 FQNEAQ. The CDR3 runs to 15 residues. The CDR3 sequence: CASSGRGGSNQPQHF. CDR3 nucleotide sequence: TGTGCCAGCAGCGGGAGGGGGGGAAGCAATCAGCCCCAGCATTTT. The full variable domain, its missing parts supplied by reference TRBV7-8 and TRBJ1-5, is GAGVSQSPRYKVAKRGQDVALRCDPISGHVSLFWYQQALGQGPEFLTYFQNEAQLDKSGLPSDRFFAERPEGSVSTLKIQRTQQEDSAVYLCASSGRGGSNQPQHFGDGTRLSIL.

The CDR3 region is CASSYATGTGNEQFF. The CDR3 nucleotides are TGTGCCAGCAGTTACGCAACCGGGACAGGAAATGAGCAGTTCTTC. The V and J genes are TRBV6-5 and TRBJ2-1; 8 bases are a match to TRBD1. Trimming at V came to 2 bases and at J to 7 bases, leaving 7 bases not matched to a gene. Germline assignment: CDR1 MNHEY and CDR2 SVGAGI. The CDR3 length is 15 residues.

This clonotype was detected only a few times. The chain combines TRBV9 with TRBJ2-5; 8 bases match TRBD1. After removal of 3 bases from V and 4 bases from J, the junction contained 11 bases not matched to a gene. In germline, CDR1 is SGDLS, CDR2 YYNGEE. The CDR3 is 16 residues long. The CDR3 spells CASSAGGSLFSETQYF. CDR3 DNA sequence: TGTGCCAGCAGCGCAGGGGGCTCGCTTTTTTCAGAGACCCAGTACTTC.

This chain links TRBV6-5 with TRBJ1-6; no clear D gene. This CDR3 spans 14 amino acids. Trimming shortened V by 4 bases and J by 7 bases, and 11 bases separated the two germline ends. CDR1 and CDR2 from the germline V gene are MNHEY and SVGAGI. The CDR3 region has the DNA TGTGCCAGCAGTTGGGAGGGCACCAATTCACCCCTCCACTTT. This sequence encodes CASSWEGTNSPLHF.

This clonotype was counted a single time. The chain employs TRBV20-1 and TRBJ1-2; D is ambiguous. CDR3 length: 11 amino acids. Trimming took off 6 bases at V and 8 bases at J, with 13 bases between the two ends. Per the germline V gene, CDR1 is DFQATT and CDR2 is SNEGSKA (reference sequence). This chain's CDR3 is CSAEVFGGYTF. The CDR3 DNA reads TGCAGTGCCGAGGTGTTCGGAGGCTACACCTTC.

This clonotype was counted only a few times. CDR3: CASSPLSGNTIYF. DNA for the CDR3: TGTGCCAGCAGTCCACTCTCTGGAAACACCATATATTTT. This sequence joins TRBV12-3 or TRBV12-4 and TRBJ1-3; D call uncertain. Trimming pared 5 bases from V and 0 bases from J, leaving 5 bases between. This CDR3 comprises 13 residues.

This clonotype has a handful of counts. This chain uses TRBV7-2 with TRBJ2-3, with 8 bases aligning to TRBD2. The junction had 14 bases not matched to a gene; V was cut back by 7 bases and J by 5 bases. The CDR3 runs 16 residues. Looked up from germline, CDR1 is SGHTA and CDR2 is FQGNSA. The CDR3 bases are TGTGCCAGCACCCTCCAAAGCGCGGGAGGACTAGATACGCAGTATTTT. It codes for CASTLQSAGGLDTQYF.

V and J are TRBV9 and TRBJ2-1; possibly TRBD1 or TRBD2 for D (6 bases each). The CDR3 runs 16 residues. Germline V CDR1 and CDR2: SGDLS, YYNGEE. The V gene lost 0 bases and the J gene lost 1 base, with 11 bases spanning the gap. The CDR3 sequence is CASSVGRGVSYNEQFF. The CDR3 DNA is TGTGCCAGCAGCGTAGGAAGGGGGGTTTCCTACAATGAGCAGTTCTTC.

This clonotype was found a few times. The V call is TRBV20-1, the J call TRBJ1-2; D perhaps matches TRBD1 (5 bases). Per germline, CDR1 DFQATT and CDR2 SNEGSKA (reference sequence). The CDR3 runs to 12 residues. V shed 6 bases and J shed 5 bases, with 13 bases lying between them. CDR3 DNA: TGCAGTGCAAGGACACCTATTTATGGCTACACCTTC. This encodes CSARTPIYGYTF.

The chain employs TRBV3-1 and TRBJ2-5, with D possibly TRBD2 on 6 matching bases. TRBJ2-7 explains the end of the DNA better; the J call may be wrong. The CDR3 spans 15 residues. Germline CDR1 is LGHDT and CDR2 is YNNKEL (reference sequence). The CDR3: CASSQGPAGRDEQYF. In nucleotides, the CDR3 is TGTGCCAGCAGCCAAGGCCCCGCGGGGCGGGACGAGCAGTACTTC.

This chain uses TRBV20-1 with TRBJ2-4, with 7 bases that match TRBD1. Losses at the gene ends were 3 bases for V and 6 bases for J; bases not matched to a gene: 8. CDR1 and CDR2 (germline): DFQATT, SNEGSKA (reference sequence). The CDR3 is 14 amino acids. The CDR3 is CSARIRTGRNIQYF. The CDR3 DNA is TGCAGTGCTAGGATTAGGACAGGCAGAAACATTCAGTACTTC.

This sequence joins TRBV20-1 and TRBJ2-4; D remains unclear. The DNA end lines up better with TRBJ2-7; the J call may be wrong. Looked up from germline, CDR1 is DFQATT and CDR2 is SNEGSKA (reference sequence). The CDR3 is made up of 13 amino acids. CDR3 loop: CSAREDISYEQYF. The DNA of the CDR3 is TGCAGTGCTAGAGAAGATATTTCCTACGAGCAGTACTTC.

V usage is TRBV7-9 and J usage is TRBJ1-2, with 9 nucleotides matching TRBD1. The CDR3 loop spans 14 amino acids. Germline V gene lookup returns CDR1 SEHNR and CDR2 FQNEAQ (reference sequence). The J segment lost 7 bases and the V segment lost 5 bases, leaving 8 bases of the junction unmatched. CDR3 sequence (DNA): TGTGCCAGCAGCAAACAGGGGGCTCCGAGTGGCTACACCTTC. Residues: CASSKQGAPSGYTF.

The V and J genes are TRBV5-1 and TRBJ2-1; D might be TRBD2 (5 bases). This CDR3 is 16 amino acids long. The germline V gene encodes CDR1 SGHRS and CDR2 YFSETQ. Between the trimmed V and J ends, which lost 4 bases and 1 base, there was a span of 15 bases. The CDR3 bases are TGCGCCAGCAGCCAAGAACCTACTAGTTCCTACAATGAGCAGTTCTTC. It encodes CASSQEPTSSYNEQFF.

In this sample, this clonotype turned up once. V is TRBV20-1 and J is TRBJ1-6; D is perhaps TRBD1 (5 bases). This CDR3 region has 15 residues. With 3 bases removed from V and 8 bases from J, the gap between germline ends came to 17 bases. The germline V gene encodes CDR1 DFQATT and CDR2 SNEGSKA (reference sequence). CDR3 bases: TGCAGTGCTAGCGATGACAGCGACTTTTATTCACCCCTCCACTTT. Translation gives CSASDDSDFYSPLHF.

The genes are TRBV3-1 and TRBJ2-7; no clear D gene. Germline lookup yields CDR1 LGHDT and CDR2 YNNKEL (reference sequence). Trimming shortened V by 1 base and J by 5 bases, and 12 bases separated the two germline ends. The CDR3 extends over 14 amino acids. CDR3 loop: CASSQGYKLHEQYF. DNA for the CDR3: TGTGCCAGCAGCCAAGGCTACAAGCTCCACGAGCAGTACTTC.

This clonotype has a handful of counts. The V and J genes are TRBV14 and TRBJ2-7; unclear D gene. With 2 bases removed from V and 2 bases from J, the gap between germline ends came to 16 bases. The CDR3 runs to 16 residues. Per the germline V gene, CDR1 is SGHDN and CDR2 is FVKESK. CDR3 sequence: CASSQLIGSAAYEQYF. The CDR3 nucleotides read TGTGCCAGCAGCCAATTGATTGGCTCCGCTGCCTACGAGCAGTACTTC.

The rearrangement uses TRBV7-9 and TRBJ2-2, with 10 bases fitting TRBD1. The CDR3 is 15 amino acids. V was clipped by 5 bases and J by 7 bases; unmatched bases: 7. Germline assignment: CDR1 SEHNR and CDR2 FQNEAQ (reference sequence). CDR3 DNA: TGTGCCAGCAGCGCAGGGACAGGGGAACGCGGGGAGCTGTTTTTT. Its protein is CASSAGTGERGELFF.

This clonotype has ten or more counts. The J gene is TRBJ1-4, the V gene TRBV12-3 or TRBV12-4; D is unclear. CDR3 size: 14 residues. V lost 3 bases and J lost 5, with 10 bases in between. CDR3 bases: TGTGCCAGCAGTTTTGCACAGAGCAATGAAAAACTGTTTTTT. It translates to CASSFAQSNEKLFF.

This chain joins TRBV20-1 and TRBJ1-2; TRBD1 matches at 9 bases. The V segment lost 6 bases and the J segment 8 bases; nucleotides outside the gene matches: 7. The CDR3 extends over 12 amino acids. Germline loops: CDR1 DFQATT, CDR2 SNEGSKA (reference sequence). DNA for the CDR3: TGCAGTGCAGATGGGACAGGGCCCGGCTACACCTTC. Translating gives CSADGTGPGYTF.

V and J are TRBV7-2 and TRBJ1-5; no clear D. Germline V gene data show CDR1 as SGHTA and CDR2 as FQGNSA. CDR3 length equals 16 residues. V was clipped by 0 bases and J by 3 bases, with 12 bases between them. The CDR3 loop reads CASSLARVGNNQPQHF. CDR3 in DNA: TGTGCCAGCAGCTTAGCGCGGGTTGGGAACAATCAGCCCCAGCATTTT.

The rearrangement uses TRBV2 and TRBJ2-3; 13 positions agree with TRBD2. CDR1 and CDR2 (germline): SNHLY, FYNNEI. This CDR3 has 15 residues. V was pared by 10 bases and J by 1 base, with 5 bases of the junction left unmatched. CDR3 nucleotides: TGTGCCACCCTAGGACTAGCGGGGGGCACAGATACGCAGTATTTT. This translates into CATLGLAGGTDTQYF. The whole variable domain, remainder taken from reference TRBV2 and TRBJ2-3, is EPEVTQTPSHQVTQMGQEVILRCVPISNHLYFYWYRQILGQKVEFLVSFYNNEISEKSEIFDDQFSVERPDGSNFTLKIRSTKLEDSAMYFCATLGLAGGTDTQYFGPGTRLTVL.

The chain joins TRBV5-5 to TRBJ2-1; 10 nucleotides line up with TRBD1. The assigned J gene may be wrong: the sequence end matches TRBJ2-7 better. Per germline, CDR1 SGHKS and CDR2 YYEKEE (reference sequence). This CDR3 region has 14 residues. CDR3 bases: TGTGCCAGCAGTCCGGGGACAGGGGAGTTGGAGCAGTACTTC. As protein: CASSPGTGELEQYF.

The chain links TRBV12-3 or TRBV12-4 to TRBJ2-5; TRBD1 is a possible D gene (6 bases). V was cut by 3 bases and J by 5 bases, with 13 bases left in between. The CDR3 spans 14 residues. CDR3: CASSFGDKGETQYF. CDR3 DNA sequence: TGTGCCAGCAGTTTCGGGGACAAGGGGGAGACCCAGTACTTC.

Only a few counts were recorded for this clonotype. A much larger clone differs by one base, so this may be a read error. The chain joins TRBV29-1 to TRBJ2-5, with 10 nucleotides matching TRBD2. In germline, CDR1 is SQVTM, CDR2 ANQGSEA. J was trimmed by 11 bases and V by 8 bases; bases with no gene match: 17. This CDR3 region has 14 residues. Here the CDR3 reads CSLRLIAGGNEQYF. The CDR3, as DNA: TGCAGCCTACGACTAATAGCGGGGGGTAATGAGCAGTACTTC.